The clone carrying this T cell receptor beta chain was counted between two and nine times. What it binds is not known. The second PCR ran about 6 to 12 cycles with a sample-barcoded 5' primer and J-beta primers. One entry per CDR3 protein results from TCRdb running MiXCR on the 5' RACE reads. The sample includes 980,000 or so distinct CDR3 sequences, about 48% of them seen just once. This sample is drawn from a study of blood T cells in healthy people across ages. CDR1 and CDR2 from the germline V gene are LGHDT and YNNKEL (reference sequence). There are 15 residues in the CDR3. V was pared by 6 bases and J by 3 bases, with 9 bases of the junction left unmatched. Whole-study results and caveats: Unsorted PBMCs blocked a conclusive comparison of naive and antigen-experienced cells.

The TCR sequence derives from a man aged 25-40 years in good health. The sequencing sample was made of blood. The chain joins TRBV3-1 to TRBJ2-7, with TRBD1 matching 9 bases. CDR3 coding DNA: TGTGCCAGCAGGGACCGGGACAGGGATATCTACGAGCAGTACTTC. The encoded protein is CASRDRDRDIYEQYF.